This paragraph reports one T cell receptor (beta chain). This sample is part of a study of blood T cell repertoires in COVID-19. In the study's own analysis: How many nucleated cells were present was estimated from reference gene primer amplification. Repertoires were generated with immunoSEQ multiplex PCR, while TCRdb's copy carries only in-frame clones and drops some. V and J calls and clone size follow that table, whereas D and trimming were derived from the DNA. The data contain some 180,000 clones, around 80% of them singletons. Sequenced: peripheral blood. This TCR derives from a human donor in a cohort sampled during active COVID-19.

In nucleotides, the CDR3 is TGTGCCAGCAGCAGACTCACGTCCTACGAGCAGTACTTC. Its protein product is CASSRLTSYEQYF. This chain links TRBV12-3 or TRBV12-4 with TRBJ2-7, with no clear D. CDR3 size: 13 residues. Trimming took off 6 bases at V and 1 base at J, with 10 bases between the two ends.